This TCR beta chain appears in the sequencing data of a study of T cell repertoires in cytomegalovirus infection. Study as a whole: HLA-B-restricted CMV epitopes that are well studied, plus recently identified HLA-C-restricted ones, were used by the study.

In TCRdb, the reads were re-called with MiXCR into one record per CDR3 protein. Among a few hundred thousand distinct CDR3 sequences, roughly 25% were seen once, and the ten largest hold 13%. This CDR3 contains 16 residues. The ends were cut back, 2 bases at V and 2 bases at J, with 16 bases in the middle. Per germline, CDR1 MNHEY and CDR2 SVGEGT. As for this clonotype: Its specificity is unknown.

This specimen consisted of cultured PBMCs, obtained from culture after CMV antigen stimulation. The clonotype comes from a human donor in good health (CMV status not recorded). Some clones in this sample may be carry-over from other donors' samples. The chain carries TRBV6-2 or TRBV6-3 and TRBJ2-7; either TRBD1 or TRBD2 may fit D (7 bases each). The CDR3 coding sequence is TGTGCCAGCAGTTACGGACTAGGGACAGTCACCTACGAGCAGTACGTC. Its protein product is CASSYGLGTVTYEQYV.